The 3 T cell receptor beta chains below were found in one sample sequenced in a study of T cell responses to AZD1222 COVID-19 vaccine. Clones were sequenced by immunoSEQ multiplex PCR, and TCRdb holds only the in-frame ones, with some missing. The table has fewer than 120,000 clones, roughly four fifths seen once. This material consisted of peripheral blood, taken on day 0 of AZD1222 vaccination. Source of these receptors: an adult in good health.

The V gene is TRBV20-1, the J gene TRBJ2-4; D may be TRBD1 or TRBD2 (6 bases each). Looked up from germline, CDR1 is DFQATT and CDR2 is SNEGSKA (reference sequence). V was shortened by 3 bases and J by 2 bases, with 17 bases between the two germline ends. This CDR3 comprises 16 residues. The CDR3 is CSASGAEGVTKNIQYF. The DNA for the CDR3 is TGCAGTGCTAGTGGCGCGGAGGGGGTAACCAAAAACATTCAGTACTTC.

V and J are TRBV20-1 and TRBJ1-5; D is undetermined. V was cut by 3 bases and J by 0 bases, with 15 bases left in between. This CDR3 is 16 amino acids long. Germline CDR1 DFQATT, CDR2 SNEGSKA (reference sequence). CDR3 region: CSASMSAGYSNQPQHF. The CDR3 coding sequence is TGCAGTGCTAGTATGAGCGCGGGGTATAGCAATCAGCCCCAGCATTTT.

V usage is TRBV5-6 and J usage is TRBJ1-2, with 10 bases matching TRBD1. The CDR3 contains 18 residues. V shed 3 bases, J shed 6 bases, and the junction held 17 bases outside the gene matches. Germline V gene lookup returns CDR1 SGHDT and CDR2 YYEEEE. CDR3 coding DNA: TGTGCCAGCAGCTACGACTCCGGGACAGGGGCCCGGACCAATGGCTACACCTTC. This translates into CASSYDSGTGARTNGYTF.